The rows below give T cell receptor beta chains drawn from one sample of a study of early T cells in non-severe SARS-CoV-2 infection. TCRdb called the 5' RACE reads again in MiXCR, with one record for every CDR3 protein. This repertoire shows just over 95,000 distinct CDR3 sequences, 8% to 13% found once; its top ten account for approximately 5%. Input material: whole blood. Source of these receptors: an adult who was a healthcare worker with PCR-confirmed SARS-CoV-2 infection or an uninfected control (not recorded which). Both conserved end residues are part of each CDR3. The order of the fields is clone size, D gene, J gene, CDR3 length, V gene, CDR3 protein, CDR3 DNA. The D gene is left open where the match is weak. Clone size is given for some rows only: seen once, a few or many times, or a class if the clone is expanded.

clone size: few
D gene: TRBD1
J gene: TRBJ1-2
CDR3 length: 16
V gene: TRBV27
CDR3 protein: CASSYTGTGGNYGYTF
CDR3 DNA: TGTGCCAGCAGTTATACCGGGACAGGGGGCAACTATGGCTACACCTTC

clone size: many
D gene: TRBD1
J gene: TRBJ1-1
CDR3 length: 15
V gene: TRBV12-3/TRBV12-4
CDR3 protein: CASKSRTGRNTEAFF
CDR3 DNA: TGTGCCAGCAAGTCTCGGACAGGGAGGAACACTGAAGCTTTCTTT

clone size: many
D gene: TRBD1
J gene: TRBJ2-5
CDR3 length: 14
V gene: TRBV2
CDR3 protein: CASSEGQGWGPQYF
CDR3 DNA: TGTGCCAGCAGTGAGGGACAGGGTTGGGGGCCCCAGTACTTC

clone size: few
D gene: TRBD1
J gene: TRBJ2-5
CDR3 length: 13
V gene: TRBV29-1
CDR3 protein: CSVAGTARETQYF
CDR3 DNA: TGCAGCGTCGCCGGGACAGCGCGGGAGACCCAGTACTTC

clone size: many
D gene: .
J gene: TRBJ1-2
CDR3 length: 13
V gene: TRBV20-1
CDR3 protein: CSARAGANYGYTF
CDR3 DNA: TGCAGTGCTAGAGCGGGGGCTAACTATGGCTACACCTTC

clone size: many
D gene: .
J gene: TRBJ1-5
CDR3 length: 15
V gene: TRBV18
CDR3 protein: CASSPQDGGSQPQHF
CDR3 DNA: TGTGCCAGCTCACCACAGGACGGGGGGAGTCAGCCCCAGCATTTT

clone size: many
D gene: .
J gene: TRBJ2-7
CDR3 length: 14
V gene: TRBV2
CDR3 protein: CASSEGDTLHEQYF
CDR3 DNA: TGTGCCAGCAGTGAAGGGGACACCTTACACGAGCAGTACTTC

clone size: few
D gene: .
J gene: TRBJ2-2
CDR3 length: 15
V gene: TRBV7-2
CDR3 protein: CASSRRDKSTGELFF
CDR3 DNA: TGTGCCAGCAGCCGGCGGGACAAGAGCACCGGGGAGCTGTTTTTT

clone size: .
D gene: .
J gene: TRBJ2-1
CDR3 length: 12
V gene: TRBV25-1
CDR3 protein: CASSELAREQFF
CDR3 DNA: TGTGCCAGCAGTGAATTAGCTAGAGAGCAGTTCTTC

clone size: .
D gene: TRBD2
J gene: TRBJ2-7
CDR3 length: 15
V gene: TRBV2
CDR3 protein: CASSEPSGGTYEQYF
CDR3 DNA: TGTGCCAGCAGTGAGCCTAGCGGGGGTACCTACGAGCAGTACTTC

clone size: few
D gene: .
J gene: TRBJ1-6
CDR3 length: 13
V gene: TRBV4-1
CDR3 protein: CASSQDGRQELHF
CDR3 DNA: TGCGCCAGCAGCCAAGATGGGAGACAGGAACTCCACTTT

clone size: many
D gene: TRBD2
J gene: TRBJ2-3
CDR3 length: 15
V gene: TRBV4-1
CDR3 protein: CASSQGAGGQDTQYF
CDR3 DNA: TGCGCCAGCAGCCAGGGAGCGGGAGGCCAGGATACGCAGTATTTT

clone size: few
D gene: TRBD1
J gene: TRBJ2-2
CDR3 length: 14
V gene: TRBV2
CDR3 protein: CASSDGQGIGELFF
CDR3 DNA: TGTGCCAGCAGTGACGGACAGGGTATAGGGGAGCTGTTTTTT

clone size: many
D gene: .
J gene: TRBJ2-2
CDR3 length: 11
V gene: TRBV29-1
CDR3 protein: CSVTQGRELFF
CDR3 DNA: TGCAGCGTGACCCAGGGCAGGGAGCTGTTTTTT

clone size: .
D gene: TRBD2
J gene: TRBJ2-1
CDR3 length: 15
V gene: TRBV5-1
CDR3 protein: CASSLVAGADNEQFF
CDR3 DNA: TGCGCCAGCAGCCTGGTAGCGGGAGCGGACAATGAGCAGTTCTTC

clone size: .
D gene: TRBD1
J gene: TRBJ1-2
CDR3 length: 14
V gene: TRBV9
CDR3 protein: CASSSAGTGDGYTF
CDR3 DNA: TGTGCCAGCAGCTCAGCCGGGACAGGGGATGGCTACACCTTC

clone size: .
D gene: TRBD2
J gene: TRBJ2-1
CDR3 length: 15
V gene: TRBV24-1
CDR3 protein: CATMSPGGGPGEQFF
CDR3 DNA: TGTGCCACCATGTCCCCCGGGGGAGGGCCAGGGGAGCAGTTCTTC

clone size: many
D gene: TRBD1
J gene: TRBJ1-5
CDR3 length: 16
V gene: TRBV7-6
CDR3 protein: CASSPSTGAWGQPQHF
CDR3 DNA: TGTGCCAGCAGCCCATCGACAGGGGCCTGGGGCCAGCCCCAGCATTTT

clone size: many
D gene: .
J gene: TRBJ1-5
CDR3 length: 14
V gene: TRBV5-5
CDR3 protein: CASSPTTRGQPQHF
CDR3 DNA: TGTGCCAGCAGCCCAACCACCAGAGGACAGCCCCAGCATTTT

clone size: .
D gene: TRBD1
J gene: TRBJ1-5
CDR3 length: 13
V gene: TRBV28
CDR3 protein: CATGTASNQPQHF
CDR3 DNA: TGTGCCACCGGGACAGCAAGCAATCAGCCCCAGCATTTT

clone size: many
D gene: TRBD2
J gene: TRBJ2-7
CDR3 length: 16
V gene: TRBV7-2
CDR3 protein: CASSLGPSGRTREQYF
CDR3 DNA: TGTGCCAGCAGCTTAGGACCTAGCGGGAGGACTCGGGAGCAGTACTTC

clone size: few
D gene: .
J gene: TRBJ2-5
CDR3 length: 15
V gene: TRBV6-6
CDR3 protein: CASSLARTVLETQYF
CDR3 DNA: TGTGCCAGCAGTCTCGCGCGGACAGTTTTGGAGACCCAGTACTTC

clone size: .
D gene: TRBD2
J gene: TRBJ2-3
CDR3 length: 13
V gene: TRBV19
CDR3 protein: CASSIGEGDTQYF
CDR3 DNA: TGTGCCAGTAGTATTGGGGAGGGAGATACGCAGTATTTT

clone size: few
D gene: TRBD1
J gene: TRBJ2-7
CDR3 length: 12
V gene: TRBV29-1
CDR3 protein: CSVVRTGGEQYF
CDR3 DNA: TGCAGCGTTGTCCGGACAGGGGGCGAGCAGTACTTC

clone size: many
D gene: .
J gene: TRBJ1-2
CDR3 length: 13
V gene: TRBV2
CDR3 protein: CASSDGNNYGYTF
CDR3 DNA: TGTGCCAGCAGTGACGGGAATAACTATGGCTACACCTTC

clone size: few
D gene: .
J gene: TRBJ2-5
CDR3 length: 13
V gene: TRBV20-1
CDR3 protein: CSASFRVGETQYF
CDR3 DNA: TGCAGTGCTAGTTTCAGGGTTGGGGAGACCCAGTACTTC

clone size: .
D gene: .
J gene: TRBJ1-2
CDR3 length: 11
V gene: TRBV29-1
CDR3 protein: CSVGADYGYTF
CDR3 DNA: TGCAGCGTTGGGGCGGACTATGGCTACACCTTC

clone size: few
D gene: .
J gene: TRBJ2-7
CDR3 length: 14
V gene: TRBV4-1
CDR3 protein: CASSQQGRGYEQYF
CDR3 DNA: TGCGCCAGCAGCCAACAGGGGAGGGGGTACGAGCAGTACTTC

clone size: .
D gene: TRBD2
J gene: TRBJ2-4
CDR3 length: 16
V gene: TRBV13
CDR3 protein: CASSLGLAVAKNIQYF
CDR3 DNA: TGTGCCAGCAGCTTAGGACTAGCGGTAGCCAAAAACATTCAGTACTTC

clone size: few
D gene: .
J gene: TRBJ2-5
CDR3 length: 14
V gene: TRBV29-1
CDR3 protein: CSVEDPQGWETQYF
CDR3 DNA: TGCAGCGTTGAAGATCCTCAGGGGTGGGAGACCCAGTACTTC

clone size: few
D gene: TRBD2
J gene: TRBJ2-1
CDR3 length: 15
V gene: TRBV4-1
CDR3 protein: CASSQVRGGGNEQFF
CDR3 DNA: TGCGCCAGCAGCCAAGTACGGGGGGGCGGCAATGAGCAGTTCTTC

clone size: .
D gene: .
J gene: TRBJ2-7
CDR3 length: 13
V gene: TRBV20-1
CDR3 protein: CSAREGVDYEQYF
CDR3 DNA: TGCAGTGCTAGAGAGGGGGTTGACTACGAGCAGTACTTC

clone size: many
D gene: TRBD1
J gene: TRBJ2-1
CDR3 length: 16
V gene: TRBV6-1
CDR3 protein: CASSVDRLNSYNEQFF
CDR3 DNA: TGTGCCAGCAGTGTGGACAGGTTAAATTCCTACAATGAGCAGTTCTTC

clone size: few
D gene: .
J gene: TRBJ1-2
CDR3 length: 13
V gene: TRBV6-1
CDR3 protein: CASSATVNYGYTF
CDR3 DNA: TGTGCCAGCAGTGCGACAGTTAACTATGGCTACACCTTC

clone size: .
D gene: TRBD2
J gene: TRBJ2-1
CDR3 length: 15
V gene: TRBV20-1
CDR3 protein: CSARDSGASYNEQFF
CDR3 DNA: TGCAGTGCTAGAGATAGCGGGGCTTCCTACAATGAGCAGTTCTTC

clone size: many
D gene: .
J gene: TRBJ1-4
CDR3 length: 13
V gene: TRBV5-1
CDR3 protein: CASSLQVNEKLFF
CDR3 DNA: TGCGCCAGCAGCTTGCAGGTGAATGAAAAACTGTTTTTT

clone size: few
D gene: TRBD1
J gene: TRBJ1-2
CDR3 length: 14
V gene: TRBV6-6
CDR3 protein: CASSFGTGGYGYTF
CDR3 DNA: TGTGCCAGCAGCTTTGGGACAGGGGGCTATGGCTACACCTTC

clone size: .
D gene: .
J gene: TRBJ2-1
CDR3 length: 12
V gene: TRBV7-6
CDR3 protein: CASSSNRYEQFF
CDR3 DNA: TGTGCCAGCAGCTCAAATCGTTATGAGCAGTTCTTC

clone size: .
D gene: .
J gene: TRBJ2-3
CDR3 length: 13
V gene: TRBV6-5
CDR3 protein: CASRPPSTDTQYF
CDR3 DNA: TGTGCCAGCAGGCCTCCGAGCACAGATACGCAGTATTTT

clone size: .
D gene: TRBD1
J gene: TRBJ2-7
CDR3 length: 14
V gene: TRBV27
CDR3 protein: CASSPDRALYEQYF
CDR3 DNA: TGTGCCAGCAGCCCGGACAGGGCACTCTACGAGCAGTACTTC

clone size: once
D gene: TRBD1
J gene: TRBJ1-2
CDR3 length: 16
V gene: TRBV6-5
CDR3 protein: CASSYFRDRGRVGYTF
CDR3 DNA: TGTGCCAGCAGTTACTTCAGGGACAGGGGAAGGGTCGGCTACACCTTC

clone size: .
D gene: TRBD2
J gene: TRBJ2-7
CDR3 length: 12
V gene: TRBV20-1
CDR3 protein: CSGGTSVNEQYF
CDR3 DNA: TGCAGTGGCGGGACTAGCGTGAACGAGCAGTACTTC

clone size: few
D gene: TRBD1
J gene: TRBJ2-3
CDR3 length: 17
V gene: TRBV5-1
CDR3 protein: CASSLAGDSRSTDTQYF
CDR3 DNA: TGCGCCAGCAGCTTGGCCGGGGACAGCCGCAGCACAGATACGCAGTATTTT

clone size: .
D gene: TRBD2
J gene: TRBJ2-1
CDR3 length: 15
V gene: TRBV20-1
CDR3 protein: CSARPRTSGYNEQFF
CDR3 DNA: TGCAGTGCTAGACCCCGGACTAGCGGATACAATGAGCAGTTCTTC

clone size: .
D gene: .
J gene: TRBJ1-1
CDR3 length: 13
V gene: TRBV20-1
CDR3 protein: CSARDGGDTEAFF
CDR3 DNA: TGCAGTGCTAGAGATGGGGGGGACACTGAAGCTTTCTTT

clone size: many
D gene: TRBD1
J gene: TRBJ1-2
CDR3 length: 13
V gene: TRBV7-9
CDR3 protein: CAARRGQTDGYTF
CDR3 DNA: TGTGCCGCCCGGAGGGGACAGACAGATGGCTACACCTTC